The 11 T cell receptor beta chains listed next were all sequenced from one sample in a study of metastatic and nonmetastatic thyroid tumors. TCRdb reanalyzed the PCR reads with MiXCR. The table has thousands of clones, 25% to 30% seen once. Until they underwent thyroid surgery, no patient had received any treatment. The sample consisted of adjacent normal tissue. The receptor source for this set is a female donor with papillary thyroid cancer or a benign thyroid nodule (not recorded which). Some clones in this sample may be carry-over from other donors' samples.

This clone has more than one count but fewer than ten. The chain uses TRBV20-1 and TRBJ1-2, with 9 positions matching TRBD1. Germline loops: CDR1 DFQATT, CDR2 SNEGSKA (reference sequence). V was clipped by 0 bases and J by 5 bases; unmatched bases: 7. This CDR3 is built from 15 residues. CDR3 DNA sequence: TGCAGTGCTAGAGAACCGGGACAGGGTTTTTATGGCTACACCTTC. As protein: CSAREPGQGFYGYTF.

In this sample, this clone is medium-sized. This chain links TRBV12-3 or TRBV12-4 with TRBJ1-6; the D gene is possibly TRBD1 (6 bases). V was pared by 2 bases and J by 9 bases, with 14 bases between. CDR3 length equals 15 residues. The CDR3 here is CASSLTGTPFSPLHF. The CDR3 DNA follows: TGTGCCAGCAGTTTAACAGGGACTCCCTTTTCACCCCTCCACTTT.

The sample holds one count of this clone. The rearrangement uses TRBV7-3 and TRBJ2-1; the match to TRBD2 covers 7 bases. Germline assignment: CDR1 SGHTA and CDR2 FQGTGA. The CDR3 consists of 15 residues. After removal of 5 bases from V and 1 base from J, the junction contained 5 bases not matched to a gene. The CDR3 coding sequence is TGTGCCAGCAGCCAAAGCGGGAATTCCTACAATGAGCAGTTCTTC. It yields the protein CASSQSGNSYNEQFF.

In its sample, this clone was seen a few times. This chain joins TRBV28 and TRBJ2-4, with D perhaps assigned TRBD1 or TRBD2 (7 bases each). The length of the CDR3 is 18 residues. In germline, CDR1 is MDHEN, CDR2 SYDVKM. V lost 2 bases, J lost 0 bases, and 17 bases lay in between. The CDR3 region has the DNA TGTGCCAGCAGTTTAACCGCCTCAGGGGGGGCAGCCAAAAACATTCAGTACTTC. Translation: CASSLTASGGAAKNIQYF.

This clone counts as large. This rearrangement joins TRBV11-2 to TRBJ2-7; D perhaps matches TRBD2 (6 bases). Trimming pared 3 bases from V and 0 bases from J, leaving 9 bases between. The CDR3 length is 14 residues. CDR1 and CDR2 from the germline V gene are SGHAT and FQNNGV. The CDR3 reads CASSFLGGSYEQYF. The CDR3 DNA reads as TGTGCCAGCAGCTTTCTCGGGGGCTCCTACGAGCAGTACTTC.

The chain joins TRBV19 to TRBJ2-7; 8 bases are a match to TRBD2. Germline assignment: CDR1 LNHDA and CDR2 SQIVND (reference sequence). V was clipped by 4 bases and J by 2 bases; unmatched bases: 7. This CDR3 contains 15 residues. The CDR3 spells CASSRRSGTPYEQYF. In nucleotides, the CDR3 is TGTGCCAGTAGTAGACGTAGCGGGACCCCCTACGAGCAGTACTTC.

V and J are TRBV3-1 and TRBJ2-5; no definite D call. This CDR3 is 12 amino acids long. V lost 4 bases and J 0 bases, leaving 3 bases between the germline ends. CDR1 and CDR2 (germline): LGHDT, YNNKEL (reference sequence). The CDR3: CASSRYQETQYF. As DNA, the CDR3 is TGTGCCAGCAGCCGGTACCAAGAGACCCAGTACTTC.

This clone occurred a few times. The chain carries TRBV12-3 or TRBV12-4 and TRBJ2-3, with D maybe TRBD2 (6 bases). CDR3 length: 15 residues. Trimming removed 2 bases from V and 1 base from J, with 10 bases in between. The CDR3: CASSLLWGGTDTQYF. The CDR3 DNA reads TGTGCCAGCAGTTTACTATGGGGGGGCACAGATACGCAGTATTTT.

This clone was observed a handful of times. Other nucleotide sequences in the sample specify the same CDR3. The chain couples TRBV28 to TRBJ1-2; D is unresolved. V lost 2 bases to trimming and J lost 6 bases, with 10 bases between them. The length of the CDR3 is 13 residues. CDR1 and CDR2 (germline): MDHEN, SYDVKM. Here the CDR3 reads CASSLGLRDGYTF. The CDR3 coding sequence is TGTGCCAGCAGTTTAGGTCTTCGCGATGGCTACACCTTC.

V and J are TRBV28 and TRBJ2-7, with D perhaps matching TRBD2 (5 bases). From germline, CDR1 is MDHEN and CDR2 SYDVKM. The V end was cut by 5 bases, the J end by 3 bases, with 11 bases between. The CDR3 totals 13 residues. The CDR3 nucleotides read TGTGCCAGCAGTGTCCGGGGAGACTACGAGCAGTACTTC. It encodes CASSVRGDYEQYF. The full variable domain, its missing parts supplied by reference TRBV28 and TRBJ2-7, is DVKVTQSSRYLVKRTGEKVFLECVQDMDHENMFWYRQDPGLGLRLIYFSYDVKMKEKGDIPEGYSVSREKKERFSLILESASTNQTSMYLCASSVRGDYEQYFGPGTRLTVT.

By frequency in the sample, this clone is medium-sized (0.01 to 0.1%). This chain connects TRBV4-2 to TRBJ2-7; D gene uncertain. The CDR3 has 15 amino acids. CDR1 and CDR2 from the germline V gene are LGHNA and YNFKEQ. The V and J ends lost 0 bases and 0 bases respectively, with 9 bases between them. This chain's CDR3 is CASSQDPGISYEQYF. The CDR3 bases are TGTGCCAGCAGCCAAGATCCTGGTATCTCCTACGAGCAGTACTTC.